Sequencing of this TCR beta chain was carried out in a study of blood T cell repertoires in COVID-19. Study-level information: The United States, Italy and Spain provided the acute and convalescent COVID-19 samples.

Original processing methods: Amplifying reference gene primers gave estimates of nucleated cell counts. Assay used: immunoSEQ multiplex PCR; TCRdb lists only in-frame clones, some missing. D and trimming were read from the DNA, whereas the V and J calls and clone size are those reported in that table. The sample contains around 250,000 clones, more than 75% of which appear only once. The CDR3 spans 15 residues. With V trimmed by 8 bases and J by 7 bases, 14 bases remained unmatched. Germline lookup yields CDR1 SNHLY and CDR2 FYNNEI. This TCR was sampled from a young man who had recovered from COVID-19. V gene TRBV2 combines with J gene TRBJ1-5, with 7 bases identical to TRBD1. Sequencing was done on a sample of PBMCs or T cells enriched from blood (not recorded which). The DNA of the CDR3 is TGTGCCAGCCACTCGATGGGACAGATGGGGCAGCCCCAGCATTTT. Residues: CASHSMGQMGQPQHF.